The next 29 T cell receptor beta chains were all read from a single sample in a study of CXCR3-negative and CXCR3-positive naive CD8 T cells. The method, 5' RACE with UMI labels, was used to prepare the TRB cDNA libraries. TCRdb derives one entry per CDR3 protein from the 5' RACE reads, leaving out DNA. The listing contains 150,000 or so distinct CDR3 sequences. Specimen: naive CXCR3- CD8+ T cells from blood. As to subset: CD45RO-CCR7+CD27+CD95- naive CD8+ T cells lacking CXCR3 (TNR3-). Every receptor here comes from a human donor in good health. Some clones in this sample may be carry-over from other donors' samples.

CDR3 in amino acids: CASSFPGAGPEQYF. This sequence joins TRBV5-1 and TRBJ2-7; TCRdb lists TRBD1, though no DNA is available to test this call. CDR1 is SGHRS, CDR2 YFSETQ, per germline. The CDR3 loop spans 14 amino acids.

The CDR3 protein is CASSLEGDYEQYF. The V call is TRBV5-1, the J call TRBJ2-7; TCRdb lists TRBD1, though no DNA is available to test this call. Looked up from germline, CDR1 is SGHRS and CDR2 is YFSETQ. CDR3 length: 13 amino acids.

The gene calls are TRBV27 and TRBJ1-2; TCRdb reports TRBD1, a call that lacks DNA to check it against. Germline V gives CDR1 MNHEY, CDR2 SMNVEV (reference sequence). The CDR3 sequence is 15 residues long. The CDR3 loop is CASTLIPGQNYGYTF.

V and J are TRBV29-1 and TRBJ1-2; the D gene TCRdb calls, TRBD1, cannot be checked with no DNA. Germline CDR1 SQVTM, CDR2 ANQGSEA. This CDR3 spans 13 amino acids. The CDR3 region is CSAGTGSDYGYTF.

CDR3: CASTLVAGGNTEAFF. The chain carries TRBV6-5 and TRBJ1-1. CDR3 length: 15 residues. Germline V gives CDR1 MNHEY, CDR2 SVGAGI.

This sequence joins TRBV6-5 and TRBJ1-6; TCRdb designates TRBD1, a call that cannot be tested without DNA. The CDR3 totals 17 residues. The germline gives CDR1 MNHEY, CDR2 SVGAGI. CDR3 loop: CASSYSVGIHRNSPLHF.

The V and J genes are TRBV29-1 and TRBJ2-1; TCRdb's D call, TRBD1, is unchecked because there is no DNA. CDR1 is SQVTM, CDR2 ANQGSEA, per germline. The CDR3 extends over 11 amino acids. CDR3 protein: CSVEESPGQFF.

The CDR3 loop reads CASSLGRSYEQYF. The V call is TRBV13, the J call TRBJ2-7. This CDR3 region has 13 residues. Germline V gene sequence: CDR1 PRHDT, CDR2 FYEKMQ (reference sequence).

V and J are TRBV6-6 and TRBJ2-1; the D call from TCRdb, TRBD2, cannot be confirmed without DNA. Germline V gene sequence: CDR1 MNHNY, CDR2 SVGAGI (reference sequence). This CDR3 has 13 amino acids. The CDR3 here is CASSYRGGDEQFF.

This sequence joins TRBV29-1 and TRBJ2-7; no DNA is available, so the TRBD2 call from TCRdb remains unchecked. This CDR3 region has 14 residues. Germline lookup yields CDR1 SQVTM and CDR2 ANQGSEA. CDR3 region: CSVEVAGVAYEQYF.

The V and J genes are TRBV28 and TRBJ2-7; with no DNA, the TCRdb D assignment of TRBD1 cannot be verified. CDR1 is MDHEN and CDR2 is SYDVKM in the germline V gene. This CDR3 has 15 residues. The CDR3: CASSLGPDSSYEQYF.

The chain recombines TRBV29-1 with TRBJ2-3; with no DNA, the TCRdb D assignment of TRBD2 cannot be verified. CDR1 and CDR2 from the germline V gene are SQVTM and ANQGSEA. The length of the CDR3 is 18 residues. The CDR3 protein is CSVMLEDRTSHTTDTQYF.

The V and J genes are TRBV29-1 and TRBJ1-6; TCRdb outputs TRBD1, but without DNA this stays unchecked. This CDR3 is 13 amino acids long. The germline V gene has CDR1 SQVTM and CDR2 ANQGSEA. CDR3 region: CSVERGYNSPLHF.

The CDR3 loop is CASSPLPAGSYNEQFF. The chain couples TRBV9 to TRBJ2-1; the TCRdb D gene call, TRBD2, has no DNA to confirm it. Germline loops: CDR1 SGDLS, CDR2 YYNGEE. The CDR3 contains 16 residues.

The J gene is TRBJ2-7, the V gene TRBV28; the D gene TCRdb calls, TRBD2, cannot be checked with no DNA. Germline CDR1 reads MDHEN; CDR2 reads SYDVKM. The CDR3 is 15 residues long. CDR3 sequence: CASSLSMGGGHEQYF.

The J gene is TRBJ2-7, the V gene TRBV4-1. From germline, CDR1 is MGHRA and CDR2 YSYEKL. The CDR3 sequence is 15 residues long. The CDR3 region is CASSQELDNLYEQYF.

The gene calls are TRBV3-1 and TRBJ2-7; TCRdb's D call of TRBD2 is untestable without DNA. Looked up from germline, CDR1 is LGHDT and CDR2 is YNNKEL (reference sequence). The CDR3 totals 15 residues. CDR3 in amino acids: CASSQEAGPTYEQYF.

V usage is TRBV6-2 or TRBV6-3 and J usage is TRBJ2-7; TCRdb designates TRBD1, a call that cannot be tested without DNA. The CDR3 has 12 residues. CDR1 is MNHEY and CDR2 is SVGEGT in the germline V gene. The CDR3 here is CASSNRGYEQYF.

CDR3 region: CASSLAGHETQYF. This chain joins TRBV7-2 and TRBJ2-5. The CDR3 runs to 13 residues. Germline CDR1 is SGHTA and CDR2 is FQGNSA.

CDR3 loop: CASSLGVGQTQETQYF. The V and J genes are TRBV5-1 and TRBJ2-5; TCRdb returns TRBD1, unconfirmable since there is no DNA. The length of the CDR3 is 16 residues. Germline V gene sequence: CDR1 SGHRS, CDR2 YFSETQ.

The rearrangement links TRBV12-3 or TRBV12-4 to TRBJ2-7; with no DNA, the TCRdb D assignment of TRBD2 cannot be verified. This CDR3 has 15 residues. This CDR3 is CASSLSAGWTYEQYF.

V and J are TRBV7-9 and TRBJ2-4; the TCRdb call, TRBD1, lacks DNA for checking. The V gene's germline CDR1 is SEHNR and CDR2 FQNEAQ (reference sequence). CDR3 length: 16 residues. The CDR3 sequence: CASSPPQGLAKNIQYF.

The chain joins TRBV12-3 or TRBV12-4 to TRBJ1-5; the D gene TCRdb calls, TRBD1, cannot be checked with no DNA. This CDR3 has 14 amino acids. The CDR3 reads CASSLGQSNQPQHF.

The chain employs TRBV12-3 or TRBV12-4 and TRBJ1-5; TCRdb indicates TRBD1, and absent DNA this call remains unverified. The CDR3 has 14 residues. CDR3 amino acids: CASMDGQGRQPQHF.

The rearrangement links TRBV19 to TRBJ2-5; TCRdb's D gene call, TRBD1, goes unchecked for lack of DNA. Germline V gene data show CDR1 as LNHDA and CDR2 as SQIVND (reference sequence). This CDR3 has 16 residues. The CDR3 loop reads CASSIGTGGAWETQYF.

The rearrangement uses TRBV15 and TRBJ1-1; no DNA is available, so the TRBD1 call from TCRdb remains unchecked. CDR1 is LNHNV and CDR2 is YYDKDF in the germline V gene (reference sequence). This CDR3 spans 13 amino acids. The CDR3 loop is CATRDSLGTEALF.

This chain joins TRBV4-3 and TRBJ2-1; as DNA is missing, the TRBD1 call by TCRdb cannot be tested. In germline, CDR1 is LGHNA, CDR2 YSLEER. The CDR3 sequence is 15 residues long. The CDR3 sequence is CASSPVRSFFNEQFF.

The chain is built from TRBV29-1 and TRBJ2-2. The germline V gene has CDR1 SQVTM and CDR2 ANQGSEA. The CDR3 runs to 15 residues. CDR3 in amino acids: CSVLHDVQNTGELFF.

The chain recombines TRBV20-1 with TRBJ2-3. The CDR3 length is 15 residues. Per the germline V gene, CDR1 is DFQATT and CDR2 is SNEGSKA (reference sequence). The chain's CDR3 is CSARDIARSTDTQYF.